This T cell receptor (beta chain) was sequenced for a study of identical twins. Overall study findings and caveats: Among monozygotic twins, out-of-frame TCR alpha sharing exceeded what models predicted. There was an excess of low generation probability in the out-of-frame alpha sequences that twins shared.

This clonotype occurred once. The antigen is unknown. V was clipped by 4 bases and J by 1 base, with 22 bases between them. This CDR3 comprises 18 residues. The germline gives CDR1 LGHNA, CDR2 YNFKEQ. TCRdb re-derived calls from the 5' RACE reads in MiXCR, one entry per CDR3 protein. The sample carries about 660,000 distinct CDR3 sequences, approximately 9% recorded once. These data are also associated with another study on yellow fever vaccine responses in identical twins. That report adds: Reportedly, the response of twins' T cells to the vaccine seemed partly convergent, partly personalized.

The chain uses TRBV4-2 and TRBJ2-5; D call uncertain. The TCR comes from a woman between 18 and 29 years old in good health. The sample was PBMCs. The CDR3, as DNA: TGTGCCAGCAGCCGCGCGGCCCATTCACTCGGAGCCCAAGAGACCCAGTACTTC. Its translation: CASSRAAHSLGAQETQYF.